The source of this T cell receptor beta chain is a study of monozygotic twins with inflammatory bowel disease. General observations from the study: Variability may have been added to patient repertoires by differing immunosuppressive treatments.

Total RNA, at roughly 3.5 ug, went into every TCR library. UMIs that had a 6-nucleotide sample barcode were put in using template switching. TCRdb derives one entry per CDR3 protein from the 5' RACE reads, leaving out DNA. The sample has about 450,000 distinct CDR3 sequences, and its top ten clones hold about 2.2%. There are 14 residues in the CDR3. Regarding this clonotype: Its matching antigen is unknown.

The TCR originated in a human donor with ulcerative colitis or Crohn's disease, or a healthy co-twin of an affected twin (not recorded which). The chain joins TRBV21-1 to TRBJ2-3; without DNA, the TCRdb call of TRBD2 cannot be checked. TRBV21-1 is marked as a pseudogene. Source material: blood. Here the CDR3 reads CASSPSSASATQYF.